This T cell receptor beta chain was captured by sequencing in a study of T cells in Graves' hyperthyroidism and ophthalmopathy. Overall study results and limits: Clonotypes that were expanded in thyroid above 0.001 mostly appeared in blood too.

Concerning this clonotype: The antigen is not known.

RNA transcripts provided the source from which TCR beta CDR3 regions were amplified. Using the HTBI primer set, a first-round RT-PCR was run on the TCR CDR3. TCRdb fed the multiplex PCR reads into MiXCR, producing one record per CDR3 protein. The sample contains around 690,000 distinct CDR3 sequences, more than 20% of which appear only once. The ends were cut back, 4 bases at V and 7 bases at J, with 11 bases in the middle. From germline, CDR1 is LNHDA and CDR2 SQIVND (reference sequence). This CDR3 comprises 13 residues. The PBMCs studied were ones that came from about 10 ml fresh peripheral blood. The clonotype was recovered from a man between 25 and 39 years old with Graves' ophthalmopathy. The material sequenced was blood. The chain joins TRBV19 to TRBJ2-1, with D possibly matching TRBD1 (6 bases). The CDR3 loop reads CASSRDRTNEQFF. The CDR3 bases are TGTGCCAGTAGTAGAGACAGGACTAATGAGCAGTTCTTC.